This paragraph covers one T cell receptor (beta chain) sequence. The antigen is undetermined. The CDR3 has 17 residues. The V segment lost 4 bases and the J segment 4 bases; nucleotides outside the gene matches: 11. Looked up from germline, CDR1 is SGHRS and CDR2 is YFSETQ. The PCR employed 60 Vbeta primers together with 13 Jbeta primers. Produced via immunoSEQ multiplex PCR; TCRdb's table is partial and in-frame only. Here the sample spans 250,000 to 350,000 clones, 86% being singletons. The data belong to a study of cytomegalovirus exposure and HLA in healthy donors. Findings and limits, study-wide: As confirmed in vitro, a few CMV-associated chains were specific for CMV antigens.

V usage is TRBV5-1 and J usage is TRBJ2-2, with TRBD1 matching 9 bases. The receptor was isolated from a man aged 35-49 years in good health and CMV-seropositive. The specimen was PBMCs. CDR3: CASSPQGTGRSTGELFF. CDR3 sequence (DNA): TGCGCCAGCAGCCCTCAAGGGACAGGGCGTAGCACCGGGGAGCTGTTTTTT.